Sequencing of this T cell receptor beta chain was carried out in a study of beta chain features in type 1 diabetes. The study's findings and limits: Possible PCR preference for shorter templates applied equally to patients and controls.

A few counts support this clone. As yet, its antigen is unknown. Sort purity for all populations was recorded as exceeding 98%. Unmatched junction bases numbered 7, after V lost 8 bases and J lost 0 bases. The V gene's germline CDR1 is KGHSH and CDR2 LQKENI. This CDR3 region has 16 residues. Every bit of the isolated RNA underwent reverse transcription, so sequencing read expressed TCRB transcripts. TCRdb's copy holds only in-frame clones and misses some; the assay was immunoSEQ multiplex PCR. Of 500,000 to 700,000 clones listed, 15% are singletons. This chain joins TRBV18 and TRBJ2-3, with TRBD2 identical over 11 bases. The sequence was obtained from a man younger than 35 in good health. The sequenced material came from naive CD4+ T cells from blood. The CDR3 DNA is TGTGCCAGCCATGGACTAGCGGGCGTCAGCACAGATACGCAGTATTTT. Residues: CASHGLAGVSTDTQYF.